Reported below is one T cell receptor (beta chain). From germline, CDR1 is LNHDA and CDR2 SQIVND (reference sequence). V shed 7 bases and J 2 bases; nucleotides not matched to a gene: 8. This CDR3 comprises 15 residues. Assay used: immunoSEQ multiplex PCR; TCRdb lists only in-frame clones, some missing. This table holds under 150,000 clones, around 80% found once. The sample originates from a study of blood T cell repertoires in COVID-19. Sequencing used peripheral blood. The sequence was obtained from a woman of 80 years or more with acute or convalescent COVID-19. This chain uses TRBV19 with TRBJ1-5, with 7 bases fitting TRBD1. The CDR3: CASTVTGAGNQPQHF. CDR3 in DNA: TGTGCCAGTACCGTAACAGGGGCCGGCAATCAGCCCCAGCATTTT.